The next 26 T cell receptor beta chains were all read from a single sample in a study of Ad26.COV2.S vaccination and SARS-CoV-2 variants. The treatment: roughly 18 received Ad26.COV2.S at low or high dose, single or two shots; several received placebo; per-sample allocation not given. Each sample was drawn 63 days after the first injection (of vaccine or placebo). Some clones are missing from TCRdb's copy, which holds only in-frame ones; the method was immunoSEQ multiplex PCR. The sample gives more than 400,000 clones, about 90% of which show up once; under 2% is in the top ten. Sequencing used peripheral blood, obtained in a trial of Ad26.COV2.S vaccine versus placebo. These receptors were taken from a person between 18 and 65 years old who received the Ad26.COV2.S COVID-19 vaccine or a placebo.

The rearrangement uses TRBV19 and TRBJ1-5; 7 positions agree with TRBD1. Germline assignment: CDR1 LNHDA and CDR2 SQIVND (reference sequence). This CDR3 is built from 13 residues. Unmatched junction bases numbered 0, after V lost 3 bases and J lost 4 bases. The CDR3 DNA follows: TGTGCCAGTAGTATGGACAGGAATCAGCCCCAGCATTTT. Residues: CASSMDRNQPQHF.

The chain employs TRBV7-2 and TRBJ1-2; D gene ambiguous. Germline V gives CDR1 SGHTA, CDR2 FQGNSA. V was clipped by 2 bases and J by 4 bases, with 14 bases between them. CDR3 length: 15 residues. CDR3 DNA sequence: TGTGCCAGCAGCTTAAAGTTTCGGAGTCCCTATGGCTACACCTTC. It codes for CASSLKFRSPYGYTF. The complete variable domain, with remaining parts taken from reference TRBV7-2 and TRBJ1-2, reads GAGVSQSPSNKVTEKGKDVELRCDPISGHTALYWYRQSLGQGLEFLIYFQGNSAPDKSGLPSDRFSAERTGGSVSTLTIQRTQQEDSAVYLCASSLKFRSPYGYTFGSGTRLTVV.

The gene calls are TRBV9 and TRBJ2-1, with a possible D match to TRBD2 (7 bases). Looked up from germline, CDR1 is SGDLS and CDR2 is YYNGEE. The V end was cut by 0 bases, the J end by 4 bases, with 20 bases between. This CDR3 has 18 amino acids. The CDR3 loop is CASSVGTGGSIQYNEQFF. The CDR3 DNA sequence: TGTGCCAGCAGCGTAGGCACGGGGGGCTCGATTCAATACAATGAGCAGTTCTTC. Together with reference TRBV9 and TRBJ2-1, the CDR3 gives the full variable domain: DSGVTQTPKHLITATGQRVTLRCSPRSGDLSVYWYQQSLDQGLQFLIQYYNGEERAKGNILERFSAQQFPDLHSELNLSSLELGDSALYFCASSVGTGGSIQYNEQFFGPGTRLTVL.

The table lists this clone with a count of one. The chain has TRBV27 and TRBJ1-2; 7 bases map to TRBD1. The ends lost 1 base at V and 2 bases at J; junction bases unmatched: 4. The CDR3 is 15 amino acids. Germline values: CDR1 MNHEY, CDR2 SMNVEV (reference sequence). In DNA, the CDR3 is TGTGCCAGCAGTTTATATCCAGGGGGGAACTATGGCTACACCTTC. It codes for CASSLYPGGNYGYTF.

The chain links TRBV7-9 to TRBJ2-7; D remains unclear. V was shortened by 0 bases and J by 2 bases, with 8 bases between the two germline ends. This CDR3 has 14 residues. The germline V gene encodes CDR1 SEHNR and CDR2 FQNEAQ (reference sequence). The DNA for the CDR3 is TGTGCCAGCAGCTTAGCTTACATCCCCTACGAGCAGTACTTC. Protein: CASSLAYIPYEQYF. Combining the CDR3 with reference TRBV7-9 and TRBJ2-7 gives the whole variable domain DTGVSQNPRHKITKRGQNVTFRCDPISEHNRLYWYRQTLGQGPEFLTYFQNEAQLEKSRLLSDRFSAERPKGSFSTLEIQRTEQGDSAMYLCASSLAYIPYEQYFGPGTRLTVT.

V gene TRBV29-1 combines with J gene TRBJ2-1; D unclear. CDR3 length: 16 amino acids. V dropped 3 bases and J dropped 8 bases, with 23 bases sitting between them. The germline gives CDR1 SQVTM, CDR2 ANQGSEA. The CDR3 loop is CSVDHRPAIRVYEQFF. CDR3 sequence (DNA): TGCAGCGTTGATCACCGCCCAGCGATTCGGGTCTATGAGCAGTTCTTC.

This chain links TRBV3-1 (or the pseudogene TRBV3-2) with TRBJ2-3; 11 bases map to TRBD2. The germline CDR1 and CDR2 sequences are LGHDT and YNNKEL (reference sequence). There are 18 residues in the CDR3. Germline trimming cut 2 bases from V and 3 bases from J; bases unmatched to any gene: 10. The CDR3 here is CASSQIAGGLYDTDTQYF. CDR3 sequence (DNA): TGTGCCAGCAGCCAAATAGCGGGGGGGCTTTATGATACAGATACGCAGTATTTT.

The CDR3 DNA reads as TGTGCCAGCAGGACAGATGGAAACACCATATATTTT. Translating gives CASRTDGNTIYF. The chain uses TRBV7-9 and TRBJ1-3; TRBD1 might be the D (5 bases). V lost 6 bases and J lost 3, with 6 bases in between. The CDR3 is 12 amino acids. Germline values: CDR1 SEHNR, CDR2 FQNEAQ (reference sequence).

This clone was recorded once. V usage is TRBV3-1 (or the pseudogene TRBV3-2) and J usage is TRBJ2-1, with 16 bases fitting TRBD2. Trimming took 2 bases from V and 1 from J; bases not matched to a gene: 8. This CDR3 spans 20 amino acids. CDR1 and CDR2 (germline): LGHDT, YNNKEL (reference sequence). The CDR3 DNA reads as TGTGCCAGCAGCCAACCCCGCGGGACTAGCGGGGGGGCATCCTACAATGAGCAGTTCTTC. This sequence encodes CASSQPRGTSGGASYNEQFF.

The chain is built from TRBV9 and TRBJ2-1, with TRBD2 matching over 8 bases. Trimming removed 0 bases from V and 5 bases from J; junction bases left unmatched: 10. CDR3 length equals 17 residues. Germline V gene lookup returns CDR1 SGDLS and CDR2 YYNGEE. In DNA, the CDR3 is TGTGCCAGCAGCGTAGCCGGCGGAGGCGGGGGGCACAATGAGCAGTTCTTC. This sequence encodes CASSVAGGGGGHNEQFF.

In the case of this clone: Other nucleotide sequences from this sample produce the same CDR3. This chain uses TRBV5-1 with TRBJ1-6; D is unresolved. V gave up 4 bases and J gave up 5 bases, with 10 bases separating them. The CDR3 runs 14 residues. Germline V lookup: CDR1 SGHRS, CDR2 YFSETQ. The CDR3 loop is CASSGSRDNSPLHF. DNA of the CDR3: TGCGCCAGCAGCGGCTCTAGGGATAATTCACCCCTCCACTTT.

The chain carries TRBV12-3 or TRBV12-4 and TRBJ2-7; D unclear. The CDR3 covers 12 residues. Trimming shortened V by 3 bases and J by 4 bases, and 7 bases separated the two germline ends. CDR3 sequence reads: CASSFVVYEQYF. For the CDR3, the DNA is TGTGCCAGCAGTTTCGTTGTATACGAGCAGTACTTC.

The chain combines TRBV12-3 or TRBV12-4 with TRBJ1-1; a possible D gene is TRBD1 (5 bases). Trimming pared 5 bases from V and 10 bases from J, leaving 14 bases between. This CDR3 contains 12 residues. The CDR3 region is CASSHPAGRAFF. The DNA of the CDR3 is TGTGCCAGCAGTCACCCCGCAGGGAGAGCTTTCTTT.

This sequence joins TRBV7-2 and TRBJ2-1; TRBD2 matches 7 bases. This CDR3 has 19 amino acids. Per germline, CDR1 SGHTA and CDR2 FQGNSA. J gave up 0 bases and V 1 base, and 12 bases lay outside the gene matches. Written as DNA, the CDR3 is TGTGCCAGCAGCTTAGAAATAGGAATTGGCGGGGGCTCCTACAATGAGCAGTTCTTC. Its protein product is CASSLEIGIGGGSYNEQFF.

J is TRBJ1-5 and V is TRBV19; a possible D gene is TRBD1 (5 bases). With 1 base removed from V and 6 bases from J, the gap between germline ends came to 10 bases. Germline V gene data show CDR1 as LNHDA and CDR2 as SQIVND (reference sequence). There are 14 residues in the CDR3. The CDR3 protein is CASSIAGLGQPQHF. CDR3 in DNA: TGTGCCAGTAGTATAGCAGGGCTCGGTCAGCCCCAGCATTTT.

The J gene is TRBJ1-3, the V gene TRBV13, with 7 bases matching TRBD1. This CDR3 is 15 amino acids long. Germline CDR1 reads PRHDT; CDR2 reads FYEKMQ (reference sequence). Losses at the gene ends were 4 bases for V and 0 bases for J; bases not matched to a gene: 3. The CDR3 region has the DNA TGTGCCAGCAGCTCTACAGGGGCCTCTGGAAACACCATATATTTT. This encodes CASSSTGASGNTIYF. Supplemented by reference TRBV13 and TRBJ1-3, the full variable domain reads AAGVIQSPRHLIKEKRETATLKCYPIPRHDTVYWYQQGPGQDPQFLISFYEKMQSDKGSIPDRFSAQQFSDYHSELNMSSLELGDSALYFCASSSTGASGNTIYFGEGSWLTVV.

The chain combines TRBV5-5 with TRBJ2-2; the D gene is possibly TRBD2 (5 bases). CDR1 and CDR2 (germline): SGHKS, YYEKEE (reference sequence). CDR3 length: 18 residues. V lost 2 bases, J lost 1 base, and 18 bases lay in between. Written as DNA, the CDR3 is TGTGCCAGCAGCTTCGAAAGGGTCTGGGAGAGGAACACCGGGGAGCTGTTTTTT. It codes for CASSFERVWERNTGELFF.

V usage is TRBV19 and J usage is TRBJ1-3; D gene uncertain. The CDR3 contains 15 residues. V lost 2 bases, J lost 1 base, and 9 bases lay in between. Germline assignment: CDR1 LNHDA and CDR2 SQIVND (reference sequence). Here the CDR3 DNA reads TGTGCCAGTAGTATAATCGGCGGATCTGGAAACACCATATATTTT. Translation: CASSIIGGSGNTIYF.

The rearrangement joins TRBV5-5 to TRBJ1-6; 12 bases agree with TRBD1. V shed 3 bases, J shed 5 bases, and the junction held 6 bases outside the gene matches. This CDR3 has 17 residues. The germline V gene encodes CDR1 SGHKS and CDR2 YYEKEE (reference sequence). The CDR3 loop reads CASSSPGQGAHNSPLHF. In nucleotides, the CDR3 is TGTGCCAGCAGCTCACCGGGACAGGGGGCGCATAATTCACCCCTCCACTTT.

The CDR3 loop reads CASSKNLGLTLTEQFF. CDR3 DNA sequence: TGTGCCAGTAGTAAGAATTTAGGACTAACCCTAACTGAGCAGTTCTTC. The gene calls are TRBV19 and TRBJ2-1, with TRBD2 as a possible D gene (6 bases). Trimming stripped 4 bases from V and 9 bases from J, with 22 bases between. Germline CDR1 is LNHDA and CDR2 is SQIVND (reference sequence). The CDR3 totals 16 residues.

V gene TRBV19 combines with J gene TRBJ1-2, with D maybe TRBD1 (6 bases). V lost 3 bases and J 2 bases, leaving 16 bases between the germline ends. Germline V gene sequence: CDR1 LNHDA, CDR2 SQIVND (reference sequence). The CDR3 spans 16 residues. This CDR3 is CASSMVRGQGNYGYTF. Written as DNA, the CDR3 is TGTGCCAGTAGTATGGTCCGGGGCCAGGGGAACTATGGCTACACCTTC. Using reference TRBV19 and TRBJ1-2 for the parts outside the CDR3, the full variable domain is DGGITQSPKYLFRKEGQNVTLSCEQNLNHDAMYWYRQDPGQGLRLIYYSQIVNDFQKGDIAEGYSVSREKKESFPLTVTSAQKNPTAFYLCASSMVRGQGNYGYTFGSGTRLTVV.

The chain uses TRBV27 and TRBJ2-7; D remains unclear. CDR1 MNHEY and CDR2 SMNVEV come from the germline V gene (reference sequence). Trimming pared 6 bases from V and 2 bases from J, leaving 17 bases between. The CDR3 runs 15 residues. CDR3: CASRPLANPTYEQYF. The CDR3 nucleotides read TGTGCCAGCAGACCTCTCGCAAACCCCACCTACGAGCAGTACTTC.

The J gene is TRBJ2-7, the V gene TRBV27; D not resolved. Per the germline V gene, CDR1 is MNHEY and CDR2 is SMNVEV (reference sequence). The length of the CDR3 is 15 residues. V lost 1 base and J lost 2, with 12 bases in between. Here the CDR3 reads CASSLFGVGPYEQYF. The CDR3 DNA reads as TGTGCCAGCAGTTTATTTGGGGTCGGCCCCTACGAGCAGTACTTC.

This clone was seen more than once but under ten times. The rearrangement joins TRBV6-2 or TRBV6-3 to TRBJ1-5; 8 bases map to TRBD1. The germline V gene encodes CDR1 MNHEY and CDR2 SVGEGT. Trimming took 6 bases from V and 4 from J; bases not matched to a gene: 11. This CDR3 is 16 amino acids long. CDR3 loop: CASSSQGDSLNQPQHF. As DNA, the CDR3 is TGTGCCAGCAGCTCACAGGGGGACAGTCTGAATCAGCCCCAGCATTTT.

V is TRBV28 and J is TRBJ1-4, with D tentatively TRBD1 (6 bases). Germline loops: CDR1 MDHEN, CDR2 SYDVKM. V lost 6 bases and J lost 7, with 18 bases in between. The CDR3 has 15 amino acids. This CDR3 is CASRGTGGDTEKLFF. The CDR3 DNA follows: TGTGCCAGCAGAGGAACAGGCGGGGACACTGAAAAACTGTTTTTT.

V usage is TRBV3-1 (or the pseudogene TRBV3-2) and J usage is TRBJ2-5; 8 nucleotides match TRBD2. V shed 0 bases, J shed 1 base, and the junction held 10 bases outside the gene matches. CDR3 size: 18 residues. From germline, CDR1 is LGHDT and CDR2 YNNKEL (reference sequence). The CDR3 loop is CASSQESVAAGAQETQYF. CDR3 nucleotides: TGTGCCAGCAGCCAAGAAAGCGTTGCAGCGGGAGCCCAAGAGACCCAGTACTTC.